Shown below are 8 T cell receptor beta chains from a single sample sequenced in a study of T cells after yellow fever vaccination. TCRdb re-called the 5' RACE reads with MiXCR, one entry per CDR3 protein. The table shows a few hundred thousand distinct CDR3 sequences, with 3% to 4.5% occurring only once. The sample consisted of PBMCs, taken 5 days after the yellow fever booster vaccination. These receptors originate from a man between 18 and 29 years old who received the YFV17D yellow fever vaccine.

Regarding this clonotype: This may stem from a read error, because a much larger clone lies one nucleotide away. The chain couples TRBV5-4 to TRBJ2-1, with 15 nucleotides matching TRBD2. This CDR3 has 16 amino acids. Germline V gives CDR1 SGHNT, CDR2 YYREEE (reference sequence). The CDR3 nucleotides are TGTGCCAGCAGCACTGGGACTAGCGGGGGGTACATTGAGCAGTTCTTC. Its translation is CASSTGTSGGYIEQFF.

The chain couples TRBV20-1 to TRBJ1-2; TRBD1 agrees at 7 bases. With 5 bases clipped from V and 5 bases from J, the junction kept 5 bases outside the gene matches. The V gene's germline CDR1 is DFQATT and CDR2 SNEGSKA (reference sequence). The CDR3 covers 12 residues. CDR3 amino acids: CSAEGQSYGYTF. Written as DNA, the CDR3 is TGCAGTGCTGAGGGACAGTCTTATGGCTACACCTTC.

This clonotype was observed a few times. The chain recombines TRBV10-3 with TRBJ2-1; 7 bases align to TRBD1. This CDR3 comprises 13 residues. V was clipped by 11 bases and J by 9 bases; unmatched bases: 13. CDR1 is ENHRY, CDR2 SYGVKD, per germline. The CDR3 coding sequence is TGTGCCTCCCAGACAGGGTCTATGGCTGAGCAGTTCTTC. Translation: CASQTGSMAEQFF.

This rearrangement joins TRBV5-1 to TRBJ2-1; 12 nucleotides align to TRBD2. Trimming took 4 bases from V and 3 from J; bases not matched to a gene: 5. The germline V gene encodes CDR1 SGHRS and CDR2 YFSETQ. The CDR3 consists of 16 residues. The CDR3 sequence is CASSTGLAGGYNEQFF. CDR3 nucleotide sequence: TGCGCCAGCAGCACGGGACTAGCGGGCGGCTACAATGAGCAGTTCTTC. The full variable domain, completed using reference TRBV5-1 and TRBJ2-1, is KAGVTQTPRYLIKTRGQQVTLSCSPISGHRSVSWYQQTPGQGLQFLFEYFSETQRNKGNFPGRFSGRQFSNSRSEMNVSTLELGDSALYLCASSTGLAGGYNEQFFGPGTRLTVL.

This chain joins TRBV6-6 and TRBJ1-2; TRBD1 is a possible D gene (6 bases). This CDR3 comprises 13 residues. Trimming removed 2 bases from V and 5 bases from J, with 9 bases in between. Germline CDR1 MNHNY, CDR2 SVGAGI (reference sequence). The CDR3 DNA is TGTGCCAGCAGTTACGACAGGAAGTATGGCTACACCTTC. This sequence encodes CASSYDRKYGYTF.

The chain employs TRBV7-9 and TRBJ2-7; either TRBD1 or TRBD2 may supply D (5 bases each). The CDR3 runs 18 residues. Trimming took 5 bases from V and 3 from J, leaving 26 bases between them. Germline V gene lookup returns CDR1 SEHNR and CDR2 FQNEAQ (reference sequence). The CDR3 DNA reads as TGTGCCAGCAGCCCACCCACTCTCTTTTCCCGAGGGGACTACGAGCAGTACTTC. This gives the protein CASSPPTLFSRGDYEQYF. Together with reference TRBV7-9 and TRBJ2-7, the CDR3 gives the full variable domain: DTGVSQNPRHKITKRGQNVTFRCDPISEHNRLYWYRQTLGQGPEFLTYFQNEAQLEKSRLLSDRFSAERPKGSFSTLEIQRTEQGDSAMYLCASSPPTLFSRGDYEQYFGPGTRLTVT.

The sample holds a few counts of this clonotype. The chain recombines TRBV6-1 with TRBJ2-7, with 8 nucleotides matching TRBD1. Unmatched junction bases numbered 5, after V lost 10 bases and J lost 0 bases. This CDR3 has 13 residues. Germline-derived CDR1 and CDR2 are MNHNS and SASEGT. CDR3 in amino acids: CATRQGSSYEQYF. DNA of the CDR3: TGTGCCACACGACAGGGGAGCTCCTACGAGCAGTACTTC.

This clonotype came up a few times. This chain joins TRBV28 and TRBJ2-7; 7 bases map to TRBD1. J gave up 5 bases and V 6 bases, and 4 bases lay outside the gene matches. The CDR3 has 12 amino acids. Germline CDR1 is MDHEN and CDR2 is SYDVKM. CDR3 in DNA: TGTGCCAGCAGCACCGGACAGGACGAGCAGTACGTC. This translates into CASSTGQDEQYV.